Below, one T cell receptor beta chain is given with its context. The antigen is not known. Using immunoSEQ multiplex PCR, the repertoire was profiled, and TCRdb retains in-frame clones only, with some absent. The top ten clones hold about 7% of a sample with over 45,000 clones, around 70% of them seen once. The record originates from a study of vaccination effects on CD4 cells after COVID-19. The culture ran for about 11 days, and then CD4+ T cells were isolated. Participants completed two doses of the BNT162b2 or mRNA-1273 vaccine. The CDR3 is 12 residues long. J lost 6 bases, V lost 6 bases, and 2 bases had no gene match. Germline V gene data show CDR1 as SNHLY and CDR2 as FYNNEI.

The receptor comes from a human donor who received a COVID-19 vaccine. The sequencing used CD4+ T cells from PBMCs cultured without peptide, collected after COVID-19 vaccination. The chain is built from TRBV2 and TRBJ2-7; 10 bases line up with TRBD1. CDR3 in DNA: TGTGCCAGCAGCGGGACAGGGGTCGAGCAGTACTTC. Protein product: CASSGTGVEQYF. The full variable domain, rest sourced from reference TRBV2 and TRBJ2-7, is EPEVTQTPSHQVTQMGQEVILRCVPISNHLYFYWYRQILGQKVEFLVSFYNNEISEKSEIFDDQFSVERPDGSNFTLKIRSTKLEDSAMYFCASSGTGVEQYFGPGTRLTVT.